This TCR beta chain was retrieved from a study of T cells in localized non-small cell lung cancer. Sequencing was performed with immunoSEQ multiplex PCR; in TCRdb, only in-frame clones are kept and a portion is missing. The sample contains about 59,000 clones, 70% to 90% of which appear only once. CDR3 length: 14 residues. In germline, CDR1 is SGHRS, CDR2 YFSETQ. The V and J ends lost 1 base and 0 bases respectively, with 8 bases between them. The sequenced sample was peripheral blood, obtained before any cancer treatment. V is TRBV5-1 and J is TRBJ2-7, with D unclear. The source is a man aged 40-75 years with stage I squamous cell lung carcinoma. Here the CDR3 reads CASSLRMGSYEQYF. CDR3 bases: TGCGCCAGCAGCTTGCGCATGGGCTCCTACGAGCAGTACTTC.